Reported below is one TCR beta chain. Authors' processing steps: From reference gene primer amplification, estimates of nucleated cell counts were derived. TCRdb's table, derived via immunoSEQ multiplex PCR, lists solely in-frame clones and lacks some. That table furnishes V, J and clone size, whereas the DNA furnished D and trimming. The table includes fewer than 200,000 clones, 70% to 90% detected once. This sample is drawn from a study of blood T cell repertoires in COVID-19. Study details: Sample material is recorded as cDNA or gDNA derived from T cells, B-cell-depleted T cells, or PBMCs.

The age range of participants was about 18 to 100 years, with residence in fewer than 25 US areas. Two negative PCRs, clearance, or symptom resolution had been documented for recovered Cohort 3 donors. Trimming shortened V by 1 base and J by 2 bases, and 6 bases separated the two germline ends. Germline V CDR1 and CDR2: MNHEY, SMNVEV (reference sequence). The CDR3 consists of 15 residues. Input material: PBMCs or T cells enriched from blood (not recorded which). The chain couples TRBV27 to TRBJ2-6; D is uncertain. The sequence came from a woman in her 50s who had recovered from COVID-19. The CDR3 DNA reads TGTGCCAGCAGTTTATGGCCCACTGGGGCCAACGTCCTGACTTTC. Amino acid sequence: CASSLWPTGANVLTF. Supplemented by reference TRBV27 and TRBJ2-6, the full variable domain reads EAQVTQNPRYLITVTGKKLTVTCSQNMNHEYMSWYRQDPGLGLRQIYYSMNVEVTDKGDVPEGYKVSRKEKRNFPLILESPSPNQTSLYFCASSLWPTGANVLTFGAGSRLTVL.